The 20 T cell receptor beta chains below come from one sample, sequenced in a study of response to subunit inactivated influenza vaccine. TCRdb used MiXCR to reprocess the RT-PCR reads, holding one entry per CDR3 protein. The table records a few hundred thousand distinct CDR3 sequences, roughly 15% of them present only once. The sample was PBMCs from blood, taken 11 to 12 days after vaccination. These receptor sequences come from a man in his fifties or sixties who received an inactivated influenza vaccine.

The chain couples TRBV4-2 to TRBJ1-5; D is undetermined. CDR3 length: 16 residues. V lost 4 bases to trimming and J lost 2 bases, with 15 bases between them. CDR1 LGHNA and CDR2 YNFKEQ come from the germline V gene. Here the CDR3 DNA reads TGTGCCAGCAGCCCCCTGGTAAAGGGTGGCAATCAGCCCCAGCATTTT. Protein sequence: CASSPLVKGGNQPQHF.

This chain connects TRBV6-1 to TRBJ2-7; possibly TRBD1 for D (6 bases). Looked up from germline, CDR1 is MNHNS and CDR2 is SASEGT. The CDR3 extends over 12 amino acids. V lost 2 bases and J 4 bases, leaving 6 bases between the germline ends. The CDR3 bases are TGTGCCAGCAGTGAAACAGGGTACGAGCAGTACTTC. Translating gives CASSETGYEQYF.

This clonotype was observed a few times. The rearrangement links TRBV25-1 to TRBJ2-3, with D perhaps TRBD2 (6 bases). Germline CDR1 MGHDK, CDR2 SYGVNS. Trimming left V 6 bases short and J 0 bases short, with 16 bases between. The CDR3 has 16 residues. CDR3 in DNA: TGTGCCAGCAGCCTAGGGTGGGGGACTAGCACAGATACGCAGTATTTT. Protein sequence: CASSLGWGTSTDTQYF. The full variable domain, its missing parts supplied by reference TRBV25-1 and TRBJ2-3, is EADIYQTPRYLVIGTGKKITLECSQTMGHDKMYWYQQDPGMELHLIHYSYGVNSTEKGDLSSESTVSRIRTEHFPLTLESARPSHTSQYLCASSLGWGTSTDTQYFGPGTRLTVL.

The rearrangement links TRBV20-1 to TRBJ2-1, with 9 bases lining up with TRBD2. In germline, CDR1 is DFQATT, CDR2 SNEGSKA (reference sequence). Trimming took 6 bases from V and 4 from J; bases not matched to a gene: 10. This CDR3 comprises 15 residues. This CDR3 is CSAPEVSGSYNEQFF. The CDR3 nucleotides are TGCAGTGCCCCGGAGGTTAGCGGGAGTTACAATGAGCAGTTCTTC.

The genes are TRBV20-1 and TRBJ1-5; D call uncertain. Germline values: CDR1 DFQATT, CDR2 SNEGSKA (reference sequence). The CDR3 spans 16 residues. Between the trimmed V and J ends, which lost 0 bases and 0 bases, there was a span of 12 bases. DNA of the CDR3: TGCAGTGCTAGAGATCCCACAGAACATAGCAATCAGCCCCAGCATTTT. Its protein product is CSARDPTEHSNQPQHF.

The chain employs TRBV12-3 or TRBV12-4 and TRBJ2-7, with TRBD1 as a possible D gene (5 bases). The ends were cut back, 3 bases at V and 4 bases at J, with 13 bases in the middle. This CDR3 is 14 amino acids long. CDR3 sequence (DNA): TGTGCCAGCAGTTTCGGGCAGGGATGGTACGAGCAGTACTTC. Its protein product is CASSFGQGWYEQYF.

The chain links TRBV4-1 to TRBJ2-7; the D gene is possibly TRBD2 (5 bases). This CDR3 is built from 14 residues. The germline V gene encodes CDR1 MGHRA and CDR2 YSYEKL. Between the trimmed V and J ends, which lost 1 base and 5 bases, there was a span of 12 bases. The CDR3: CASSQGGSIHEQYF. CDR3 nucleotide sequence: TGCGCCAGCAGCCAAGGTGGGAGTATCCACGAGCAGTACTTC.

The V call is TRBV18, the J call TRBJ2-7, with D possibly TRBD2 on 6 matching bases. Trimming removed 3 bases at V and 7 bases at J, with 16 bases between. Germline V gives CDR1 KGHSH, CDR2 LQKENI. This CDR3 region has 14 residues. The CDR3 bases are TGTGCCAGCTCACCGGCTGCGCAGGCGGGGGAGCAGTACTTC. Encoded protein: CASSPAAQAGEQYF.

This clonotype was observed a handful of times. V gene TRBV2 combines with J gene TRBJ2-5; no definite D call. Deletions cut 7 bases from V and 5 bases from J, with 11 bases between. This CDR3 region has 12 residues. Germline assignment: CDR1 SNHLY and CDR2 FYNNEI. The CDR3 here is CASNGRLETQYF. The CDR3 DNA sequence: TGTGCCAGCAACGGGCGTTTGGAGACCCAGTACTTC.

The V and J genes are TRBV20-1 and TRBJ2-1; a weak D match, TRBD1 (6 bases). Trimming pared 2 bases from V and 4 bases from J, leaving 15 bases between. CDR3 size: 15 residues. Germline V gives CDR1 DFQATT, CDR2 SNEGSKA (reference sequence). The CDR3, as DNA: TGCAGTGCTAGACCCCAGACAGGAGTTTACAATGAGCAGTTCTTC. Encoded protein: CSARPQTGVYNEQFF.

This clonotype appeared many times. V and J are TRBV9 and TRBJ1-2; D is undetermined. Germline V CDR1 and CDR2: SGDLS, YYNGEE. V was cut by 0 bases and J by 4 bases, with 7 bases left in between. The CDR3 spans 13 residues. The CDR3 loop reads CASSVDDAYGYTF. The CDR3 nucleotides read TGTGCCAGCAGCGTAGACGACGCCTATGGCTACACCTTC.

The chain uses TRBV28 and TRBJ1-3, with D possibly being TRBD1 (5 bases). The CDR3 loop spans 14 amino acids. Germline lookup yields CDR1 MDHEN and CDR2 SYDVKM. V dropped 7 bases and J dropped 6 bases, with 16 bases sitting between them. CDR3 loop: CASTTPQGINTIYF. The CDR3 DNA sequence: TGTGCCAGCACCACCCCCCAGGGAATAAACACCATATATTTT.

The table lists this clonotype with a few counts. This chain uses TRBV5-1 with TRBJ2-3; 12 bases align to TRBD1. The trim removed 4 bases at V and 4 bases at J, leaving 4 bases unmatched. Germline CDR1 and CDR2: SGHRS and YFSETQ. CDR3 size: 15 residues. The DNA of the CDR3 is TGCGCCAGCAGCGGCGGGACAGGGGGCTCAGATACGCAGTATTTT. This encodes CASSGGTGGSDTQYF.

This chain uses TRBV4-3 with TRBJ2-7; 13 bases are a match to TRBD2. The V and J ends lost 1 base and 5 bases, in that order; junction bases with no gene match: 2. Germline V gives CDR1 LGHNA, CDR2 YSLEER. The CDR3 runs 15 residues. The CDR3 DNA reads TGCGCCAGCAGCCAAGGAGGACTAGCGGGAGACGAGCAGTACTTC. Amino acid sequence: CASSQGGLAGDEQYF.

Points on this clonotype: A much larger clone is a single base away; this may be a read error. The CDR3 DNA reads as TGTGACAGCAGCTCCCAACCCAGGGGGCAAGAGACCCAGTACTTC. Translated, it gives CDSSSQPRGQETQYF. The rearrangement links TRBV7-9 to TRBJ2-5; the match to TRBD1 covers 7 bases. The germline CDR1 and CDR2 sequences are SEHNR and FQNEAQ (reference sequence). The CDR3 has 15 residues. The full variable domain, completed using reference TRBV7-9 and TRBJ2-5, is DTGVSQNPRHKITKRGQNVTFRCDPISEHNRLYWYRQTLGQGPEFLTYFQNEAQLEKSRLLSDRFSAERPKGSFSTLEIQRTEQGDSAMYLCDSSSQPRGQETQYFGPGTRLLVL.

V is TRBV7-6 and J is TRBJ2-7, with no clear D. V was trimmed by 5 bases and J by 0 bases, leaving 14 bases between them. In germline, CDR1 is SGHVS, CDR2 FNYEAQ. The CDR3 totals 15 residues. The CDR3 loop is CASSPTPMSSYEQYF. The CDR3 bases are TGTGCCAGCAGCCCTACCCCCATGAGCTCCTACGAGCAGTACTTC.

In its sample, this clonotype was seen a few times. V and J are TRBV15 and TRBJ2-7, with 9 bases matching TRBD2. Germline V lookup: CDR1 LNHNV, CDR2 YYDKDF (reference sequence). The CDR3 runs 16 residues. The ends lost 0 bases at V and 5 bases at J; junction bases unmatched: 8. CDR3 loop: CATSRDLAGGGNEQYF. CDR3 coding DNA: TGTGCCACCAGCAGAGACCTCGCGGGAGGGGGCAACGAGCAGTACTTC.

On this clonotype: The junction departs from the called germline gene at one end, perhaps through a read error. The chain has TRBV7-9 and TRBJ2-7; 10 bases are shared with TRBD1. Germline V gene sequence: CDR1 SEHNR, CDR2 FQNEAQ (reference sequence). The CDR3 runs 16 residues. Here the CDR3 reads CAGSVRDRGDTYEQYF. The CDR3 DNA follows: TGTGCCGGCAGCGTCCGGGACAGGGGCGATACCTACGAGCAGTACTTC.

This rearrangement joins TRBV4-3 to TRBJ1-2, with a possible D match to TRBD1 (5 bases). CDR1 is LGHNA and CDR2 is YSLEER in the germline V gene. V was pared by 3 bases and J by 5 bases, with 10 bases between. The CDR3 is 13 amino acids. CDR3 protein: CASSQFRDYGYTF. CDR3 DNA: TGCGCCAGCAGCCAGTTCAGGGATTATGGCTACACCTTC.

V and J are TRBV6-1 and TRBJ2-2, with TRBD2 identical over 9 bases. Germline V gives CDR1 MNHNS, CDR2 SASEGT. The CDR3 runs to 15 residues. J lost 5 bases, V lost 6 bases, and 7 bases had no gene match. CDR3: CASRSGLARTGELFF. In nucleotides, the CDR3 is TGTGCCAGCAGATCTGGACTAGCGAGAACCGGGGAGCTGTTTTTT.